This entry lists 22 T cell receptor beta chains sequenced from one sample in a study of blood T cell repertoires in COVID-19. Libraries were prepared by immunoSEQ multiplex PCR; TCRdb keeps only in-frame clonotypes and omits some of them. This sample yields fewer than 350,000 clones, of which around nine tenths are seen a single time; 6% to 7% belongs to the top ten. The sample was peripheral blood. These receptor sequences come from a woman in her 30s with COVID-19, enrolled during active disease.

This chain connects TRBV6-5 to TRBJ1-5, with D tentatively TRBD1 (5 bases). The CDR3 has 14 residues. The germline V gene has CDR1 MNHEY and CDR2 SVGAGI. V lost 5 bases, J lost 4 bases, and 12 bases lay in between. In DNA form, the CDR3 reads TGTGCCAGCAGTATTCGACAGTGGAATCAGCCCCAGCATTTT. It encodes CASSIRQWNQPQHF.

The chain couples TRBV4-2 to TRBJ2-7; D gene uncertain. Trimming took 0 bases from V and 4 from J, leaving 10 bases between them. Germline CDR1 and CDR2: LGHNA and YNFKEQ. This CDR3 contains 14 residues. The DNA for the CDR3 is TGTGCCAGCAGCCAAGATACAGCCCAATACGAGCAGTACTTC. It specifies CASSQDTAQYEQYF.

This chain uses TRBV5-1 with TRBJ2-3, with D perhaps TRBD1 (5 bases). Trimming cost V 0 bases and J 4 bases, with 6 bases left between them. Germline V gene sequence: CDR1 SGHRS, CDR2 YFSETQ. The CDR3 consists of 13 residues. CDR3 residues: CASSLEGSDTQYF. The DNA for the CDR3 is TGCGCCAGCAGCTTGGAGGGGTCAGATACGCAGTATTTT.

In this sample, this clone turned up once. This sequence joins TRBV6-5 and TRBJ1-5; no firm D call. V lost 6 bases and J 2 bases, leaving 14 bases between the germline ends. CDR3 length equals 15 residues. Germline loops: CDR1 MNHEY, CDR2 SVGAGI. The CDR3 loop reads CASRATIIGNQPQHF. The CDR3 DNA reads as TGTGCCAGCAGGGCGACAATTATCGGCAATCAGCCCCAGCATTTT.

V is TRBV5-4 and J is TRBJ2-5; 7 nucleotides match TRBD1. V lost 4 bases to trimming and J lost 9 bases; unmatched junction nucleotides: 12. The CDR3 is made up of 14 amino acids. Germline V lookup: CDR1 SGHNT, CDR2 YYREEE (reference sequence). The CDR3, as DNA: TGTGCCAGCAGCGTCCCGGGACAGTCAGGGGCCCAGTACTTC. This sequence encodes CASSVPGQSGAQYF.

V usage is TRBV18 and J usage is TRBJ1-5; D unresolved. The CDR3 contains 14 residues. The germline gives CDR1 KGHSH, CDR2 LQKENI. V dropped 4 bases and J dropped 1 base, with 8 bases sitting between them. CDR3 sequence (DNA): TGTGCCAGCTCACTCCGGGAAAGCAATCAGCCCCAGCATTTT. It specifies CASSLRESNQPQHF.

The gene calls are TRBV3-1 (or the pseudogene TRBV3-2) and TRBJ1-1; 11 bases match TRBD1. Germline V gives CDR1 LGHDT, CDR2 YNNKEL (reference sequence). With 1 base clipped from V and 6 bases from J, the junction kept 1 base outside the gene matches. This CDR3 contains 14 residues. CDR3 bases: TGTGCCAGCAGCCAAGGGGGACAGGGGGCTGAAGCTTTCTTT. Encoded protein: CASSQGGQGAEAFF.

The V and J genes are TRBV6-5 and TRBJ2-1, with TRBD2 matching 7 bases. V dropped 1 base and J dropped 6; count of bases not matched to a gene: 3. The V gene's germline CDR1 is MNHEY and CDR2 SVGAGI. The CDR3 covers 14 residues. The CDR3 DNA sequence: TGTGCCAGCAGTTACTACGGGAGGATCAATGAGCAGTTCTTC. The encoded protein is CASSYYGRINEQFF.

The CDR3, as DNA: TGTGCCAGCAGCTGGGACAGGGGAGATACGCAGTATTTT. This codes for CASSWDRGDTQYF. V and J are TRBV7-9 and TRBJ2-3, with 10 bases that match TRBD1. In germline, CDR1 is SEHNR, CDR2 FQNEAQ (reference sequence). V shed 4 bases and J 5 bases; nucleotides not matched to a gene: 0. The CDR3 length is 13 residues.

The genes are TRBV5-6 and TRBJ2-2, with 7 bases aligning to TRBD1. The CDR3 has 15 amino acids. Germline values: CDR1 SGHDT, CDR2 YYEEEE. V lost 0 bases to trimming and J lost 6 bases; unmatched junction nucleotides: 5. The CDR3 region is CASSLEPGGPGELFF. CDR3 in DNA: TGTGCCAGCAGCTTGGAACCAGGGGGTCCCGGGGAGCTGTTTTTT.

V gene TRBV6-6 combines with J gene TRBJ2-6, with TRBD1 matching 9 bases. The CDR3 consists of 17 residues. Germline-derived CDR1 and CDR2 are MNHNY and SVGAGI (reference sequence). Trimming at V came to 5 bases and at J to 4 bases, leaving 9 bases not matched to a gene. Here the CDR3 DNA reads TGTGCCAGCAGTCCCGGGACAGGGTTTGCAGGGGCCAACGTCCTGACTTTC. Residues: CASSPGTGFAGANVLTF.

V usage is TRBV30 and J usage is TRBJ1-5; TRBD1 is a possible D gene (6 bases). Germline assignment: CDR1 GTSNPN and CDR2 SVGIG (reference sequence). This CDR3 has 15 residues. V lost 5 bases and J 5 bases, leaving 19 bases between the germline ends. As DNA, the CDR3 is TGTGCCTGGGGGTTCCAGGGGAGTAAGGATCAGCCCCAGCATTTT. Protein sequence: CAWGFQGSKDQPQHF.

The rearrangement uses TRBV4-3 and TRBJ1-1; weak D call: TRBD1 (5 bases). The germline V gene encodes CDR1 LGHNA and CDR2 YSLEER. This CDR3 is built from 17 residues. The V end lost 3 bases, the J end lost 0 bases, and 17 bases lay between the germline ends. CDR3: CASSQVLAGRLNTEAFF. As DNA, the CDR3 is TGCGCCAGCAGCCAGGTGTTAGCGGGACGGCTGAACACTGAAGCTTTCTTT.

The rearrangement joins TRBV2 to TRBJ2-7; D is ambiguous. Germline V gene lookup returns CDR1 SNHLY and CDR2 FYNNEI. Trimming took off 7 bases at V and 0 bases at J, with 13 bases between the two ends. This CDR3 is 14 amino acids long. The CDR3 spells CASTTGPPSYEQYF. CDR3 bases: TGTGCCAGCACAACCGGTCCACCCTCCTACGAGCAGTACTTC.

The chain carries TRBV14 and TRBJ1-6, with TRBD1 matching over 9 bases. CDR1 is SGHDN, CDR2 FVKESK, per germline. The ends lost 1 base at V and 10 bases at J; junction bases unmatched: 5. The CDR3 runs to 15 residues. The chain's CDR3 is CASSQGTGVLSPLHF. The CDR3 DNA sequence: TGTGCCAGCAGCCAAGGGACAGGGGTATTGTCACCCCTCCACTTT.

This clone was recorded once. The chain joins TRBV7-6 to TRBJ1-5; D possibly corresponds to TRBD1 (6 bases). The CDR3 is 14 residues long. V shed 6 bases and J shed 5 bases, with 14 bases lying between them. Germline V CDR1 and CDR2: SGHVS, FNYEAQ. As DNA, the CDR3 is TGTGCCAGCAGTAAGGGGGGGGCCCATCAGCCCCAGCATTTT. Translating gives CASSKGGAHQPQHF.

This chain links TRBV5-6 with TRBJ2-3; TRBD2 agrees at 10 bases. After removal of 0 bases from V and 5 bases from J, the junction contained 3 bases not matched to a gene. The CDR3 has 15 amino acids. Looked up from germline, CDR1 is SGHDT and CDR2 is YYEEEE. CDR3 amino acids: CASSLGSGRKDTQYF. CDR3 sequence (DNA): TGTGCCAGCAGCTTGGGTAGCGGGAGGAAAGATACGCAGTATTTT.

The gene calls are TRBV6-5 and TRBJ2-7, with TRBD2 identical over 9 bases. Per germline, CDR1 MNHEY and CDR2 SVGAGI. The ends lost 0 bases at V and 5 bases at J; junction bases unmatched: 8. This CDR3 is built from 16 residues. The CDR3 loop reads CASSYSRGIAGDEQYF. DNA of the CDR3: TGTGCCAGCAGTTACTCGAGAGGAATAGCGGGAGACGAGCAGTACTTC.

This chain uses TRBV14 with TRBJ2-5, with a possible D match to TRBD1 (6 bases). V gave up 3 bases and J gave up 5 bases, with 16 bases separating them. Germline V gene sequence: CDR1 SGHDN, CDR2 FVKESK. The CDR3 is made up of 15 amino acids. CDR3 in DNA: TGTGCCAGCAGCCAGATGACAGGTGGCGCGGAGACCCAGTACTTC. As protein: CASSQMTGGAETQYF. The full variable domain, with the rest looked up from reference TRBV14 and TRBJ2-5, is EAGVTQFPSHSVIEKGQTVTLRCDPISGHDNLYWYRRVMGKEIKFLLHFVKESKQDESGMPNNRFLAERTGGTYSTLKVQPAELEDSGVYFCASSQMTGGAETQYFGPGTRLLVL.

V is TRBV29-1 and J is TRBJ2-5; the match to TRBD2 covers 8 bases. The V gene's germline CDR1 is SQVTM and CDR2 ANQGSEA. V shed 0 bases, J shed 1 base, and the junction held 10 bases outside the gene matches. The CDR3 contains 17 residues. The CDR3 DNA is TGCAGCGTTGAAGATCCCGGGGGGGAGGCCCTCCAAGAGACCCAGTACTTC. Translating gives CSVEDPGGEALQETQYF.

The chain links TRBV6-4 to TRBJ2-2; perhaps TRBD1 as D (6 bases). Per the germline V gene, CDR1 is MRHNA and CDR2 is SNTAGT. V gave up 0 bases and J gave up 4 bases, with 12 bases separating them. The CDR3 runs 16 residues. The CDR3 loop reads CASSDSLDRPTGELFF. The CDR3 bases are TGTGCCAGCAGTGACTCCCTTGACAGGCCCACCGGGGAGCTGTTTTTT.

This sequence joins TRBV5-4 and TRBJ2-1; D possibly corresponds to TRBD2 (5 bases). The germline CDR1 and CDR2 sequences are SGHNT and YYREEE (reference sequence). The CDR3 sequence is 16 residues long. Trimming took 1 base from V and 0 from J, leaving 11 bases between them. The CDR3 nucleotides read TGTGCCAGCAGCTTGAAGCCGGGAAGCTCCTACAATGAGCAGTTCTTC. Translated: CASSLKPGSSYNEQFF.